This TCR beta chain was identified during a study of blood T cell repertoires in COVID-19. At the level of the study: Sources were T cells, B-cell-depleted T cells, or PBMCs; the material itself was cDNA or gDNA.

This CDR3 is built from 12 residues. Germline V CDR1 and CDR2: SGHAT, FQNNGV. In the study's own analysis: Nucleated cell number was recorded as an estimate derived from reference gene primer amplification. Clones were sequenced by immunoSEQ multiplex PCR, and TCRdb holds only the in-frame ones, with some missing. That table gives V, J and clone size, and the DNA gave D and trimming. The top ten hold roughly 3.1% of the sample, which has about 270,000 clones, more than 70% seen once. Notes on this clone: Compared with germline, one end of the junction differs, possibly owing to a read error.

Sequencing used peripheral blood. The gene calls are TRBV11-2 and TRBJ2-7, with D maybe TRBD1 (5 bases). This receptor was identified in a woman under 30 with acute or convalescent COVID-19. The CDR3 nucleotides read TGTGCCAGCAGCCTAGACAGCTACGAGCAGTACTTC. This gives the protein CASSLDSYEQYF.